This record looks at one TCR beta chain sequence and its context. The conserved final phenylalanine or tryptophan is absent from the CDR3, which likely points to a read error. The CDR3 totals 13 residues. Trimming removed 7 bases at V and 3 bases at J, with 12 bases between. Per the germline V gene, CDR1 is SGHVS and CDR2 is FNYEAQ. This sample was taken from a study of blood T cells in healthy people across ages. PCR was performed a second time for 7 to 11 cycles using a sample-barcoded 5' primer and a J-beta primer mix. MiXCR, applied by TCRdb to the 5' RACE reads, yields one record per CDR3 protein. The table lists over 500,000 distinct CDR3 sequences, around a quarter of them singletons. In addition, the sample was reused for a study of T cells of mothers and their children.

V and J are TRBV7-6 and TRBJ2-5; possibly TRBD2 for D (5 bases). This receptor was obtained from a boy aged 2 to 10 in good health. The specimen was blood. Here the CDR3 reads CASTPGFKETQYL. CDR3 DNA: TGTGCCAGCACTCCGGGGTTCAAAGAGACCCAGTACCTC.